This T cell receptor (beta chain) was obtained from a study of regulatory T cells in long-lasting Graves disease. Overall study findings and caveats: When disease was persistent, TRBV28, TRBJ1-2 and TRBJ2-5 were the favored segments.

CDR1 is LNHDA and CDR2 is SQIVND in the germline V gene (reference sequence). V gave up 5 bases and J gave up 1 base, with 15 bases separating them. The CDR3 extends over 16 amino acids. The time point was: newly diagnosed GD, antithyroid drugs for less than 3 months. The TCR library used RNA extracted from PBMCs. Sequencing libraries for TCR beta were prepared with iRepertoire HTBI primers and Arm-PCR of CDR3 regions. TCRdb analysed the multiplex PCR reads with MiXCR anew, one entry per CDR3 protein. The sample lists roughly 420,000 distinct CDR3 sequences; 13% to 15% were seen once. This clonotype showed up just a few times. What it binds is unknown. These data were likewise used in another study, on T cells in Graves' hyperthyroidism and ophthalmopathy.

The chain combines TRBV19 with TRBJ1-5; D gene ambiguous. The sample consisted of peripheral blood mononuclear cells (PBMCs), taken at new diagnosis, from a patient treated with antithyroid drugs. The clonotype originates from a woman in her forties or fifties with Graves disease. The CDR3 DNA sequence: TGTGCCAGTAGTGCTGAAAGGACCGGGAGCAATCAGCCCCAGCATTTT. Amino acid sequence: CASSAERTGSNQPQHF.